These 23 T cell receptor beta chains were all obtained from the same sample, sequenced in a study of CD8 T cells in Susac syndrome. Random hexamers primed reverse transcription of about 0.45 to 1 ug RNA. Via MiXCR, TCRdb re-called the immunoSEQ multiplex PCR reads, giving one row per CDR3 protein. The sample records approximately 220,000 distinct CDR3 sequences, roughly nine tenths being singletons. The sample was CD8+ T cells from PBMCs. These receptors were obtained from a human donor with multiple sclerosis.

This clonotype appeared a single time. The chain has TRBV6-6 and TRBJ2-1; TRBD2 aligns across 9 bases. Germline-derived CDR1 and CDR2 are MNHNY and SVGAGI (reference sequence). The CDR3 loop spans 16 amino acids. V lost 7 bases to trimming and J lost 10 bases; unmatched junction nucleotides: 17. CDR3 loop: CASTFAPGLASYEQFF. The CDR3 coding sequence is TGTGCCAGCACATTCGCGCCGGGACTAGCTTCTTACGAGCAGTTCTTC.

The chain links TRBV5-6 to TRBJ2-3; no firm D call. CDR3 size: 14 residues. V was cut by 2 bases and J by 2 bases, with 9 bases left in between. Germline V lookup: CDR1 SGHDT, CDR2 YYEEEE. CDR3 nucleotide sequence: TGTGCCAGCAGCTTATCCACCTTCACAGATACGCAGTATTTT. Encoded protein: CASSLSTFTDTQYF.

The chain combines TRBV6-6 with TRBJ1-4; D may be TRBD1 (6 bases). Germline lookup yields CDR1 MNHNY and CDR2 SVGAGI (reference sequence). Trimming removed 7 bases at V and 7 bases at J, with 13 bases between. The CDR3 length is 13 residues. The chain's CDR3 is CASTETGSEKLFF. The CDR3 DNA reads TGTGCCAGCACCGAAACAGGGAGTGAAAAACTGTTTTTT.

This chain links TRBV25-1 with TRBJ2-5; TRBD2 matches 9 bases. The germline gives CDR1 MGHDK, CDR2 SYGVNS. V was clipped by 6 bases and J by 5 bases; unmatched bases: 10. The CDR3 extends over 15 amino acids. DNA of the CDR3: TGTGCCAGCAGAGGCGGGGGGGCTGCCCGGGAGACCCAGTACTTC. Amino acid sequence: CASRGGGAARETQYF.

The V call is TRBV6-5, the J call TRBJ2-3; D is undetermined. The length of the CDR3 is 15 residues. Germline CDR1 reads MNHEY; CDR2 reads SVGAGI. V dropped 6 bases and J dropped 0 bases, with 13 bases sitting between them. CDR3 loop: CASRSTVTSTDTQYF. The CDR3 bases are TGTGCCAGCAGGTCCACTGTGACTAGCACAGATACGCAGTATTTT.

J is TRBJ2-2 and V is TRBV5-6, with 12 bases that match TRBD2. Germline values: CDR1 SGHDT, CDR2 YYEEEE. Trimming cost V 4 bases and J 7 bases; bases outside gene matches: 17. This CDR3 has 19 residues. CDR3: CASSLPGTLAGGLGGELFF. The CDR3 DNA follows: TGTGCCAGCAGCCTCCCAGGGACGCTAGCGGGAGGGCTCGGCGGGGAGCTGTTTTTT.

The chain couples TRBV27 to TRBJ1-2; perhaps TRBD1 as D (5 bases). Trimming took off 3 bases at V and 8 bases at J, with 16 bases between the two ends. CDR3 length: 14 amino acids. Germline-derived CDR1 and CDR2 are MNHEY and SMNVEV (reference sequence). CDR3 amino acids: CASSLGEGWAGYTF. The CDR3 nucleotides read TGTGCCAGCAGTTTGGGGGAGGGATGGGCCGGCTACACCTTC.

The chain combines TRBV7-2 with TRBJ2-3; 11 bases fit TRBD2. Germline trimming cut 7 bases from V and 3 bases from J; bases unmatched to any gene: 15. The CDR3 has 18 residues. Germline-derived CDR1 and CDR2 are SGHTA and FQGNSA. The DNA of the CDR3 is TGTGCCAGCATCCTCGACGTGATAGCGGGGGGGGTAACAGATACGCAGTATTTT. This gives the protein CASILDVIAGGVTDTQYF.

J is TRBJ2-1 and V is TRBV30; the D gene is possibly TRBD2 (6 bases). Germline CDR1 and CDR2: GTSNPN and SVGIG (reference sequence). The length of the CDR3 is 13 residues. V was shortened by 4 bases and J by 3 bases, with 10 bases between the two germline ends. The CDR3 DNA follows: TGTGCCTGGACCCTGGGGGGCTACAATGAGCAGTTCTTC. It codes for CAWTLGGYNEQFF.

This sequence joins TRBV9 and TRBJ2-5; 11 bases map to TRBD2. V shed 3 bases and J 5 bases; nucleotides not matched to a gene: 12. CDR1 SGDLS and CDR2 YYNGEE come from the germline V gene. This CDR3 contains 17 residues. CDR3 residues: CASSAEGLAGGLETQYF. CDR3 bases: TGTGCCAGCAGCGCCGAGGGCCTAGCGGGGGGACTGGAGACCCAGTACTTC.

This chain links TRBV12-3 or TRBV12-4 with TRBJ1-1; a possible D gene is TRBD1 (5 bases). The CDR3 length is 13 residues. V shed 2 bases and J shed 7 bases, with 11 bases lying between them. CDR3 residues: CASSLPGWVEAFF. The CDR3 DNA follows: TGTGCCAGCAGTTTACCAGGGTGGGTTGAAGCTTTCTTT.

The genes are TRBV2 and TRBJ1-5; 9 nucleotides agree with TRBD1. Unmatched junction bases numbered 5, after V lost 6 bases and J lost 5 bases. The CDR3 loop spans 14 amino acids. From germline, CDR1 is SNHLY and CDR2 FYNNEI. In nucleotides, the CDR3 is TGTGCCAGCAGGGATACAGGGGGCGATCAGCCCCAGCATTTT. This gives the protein CASRDTGGDQPQHF.

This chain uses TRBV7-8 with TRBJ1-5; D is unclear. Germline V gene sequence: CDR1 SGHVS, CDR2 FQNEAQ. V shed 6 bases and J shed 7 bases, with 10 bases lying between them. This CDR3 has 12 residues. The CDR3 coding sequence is TGTGCCAGCAGTCCCACCGGGCAGCCCCAGCATTTT. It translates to CASSPTGQPQHF.

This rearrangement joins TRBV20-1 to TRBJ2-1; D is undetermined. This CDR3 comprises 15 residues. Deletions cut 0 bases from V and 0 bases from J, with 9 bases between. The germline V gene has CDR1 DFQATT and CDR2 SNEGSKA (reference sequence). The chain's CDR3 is CSARDEDYSYNEQFF. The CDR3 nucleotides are TGCAGTGCTAGAGATGAGGATTACTCCTACAATGAGCAGTTCTTC.

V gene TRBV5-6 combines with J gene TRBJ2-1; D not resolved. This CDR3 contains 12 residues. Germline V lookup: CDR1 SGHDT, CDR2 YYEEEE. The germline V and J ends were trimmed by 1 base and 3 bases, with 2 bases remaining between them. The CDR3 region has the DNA TGTGCCAGCAGCTTGCTCTACAATGAGCAGTTCTTC. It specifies CASSLLYNEQFF.

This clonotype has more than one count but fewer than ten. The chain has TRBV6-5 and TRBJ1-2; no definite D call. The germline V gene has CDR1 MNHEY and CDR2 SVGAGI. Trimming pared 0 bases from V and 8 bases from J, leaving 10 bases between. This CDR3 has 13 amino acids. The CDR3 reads CASSYSGGLGYTF. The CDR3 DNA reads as TGTGCCAGCAGTTACTCGGGCGGACTCGGCTACACCTTC.

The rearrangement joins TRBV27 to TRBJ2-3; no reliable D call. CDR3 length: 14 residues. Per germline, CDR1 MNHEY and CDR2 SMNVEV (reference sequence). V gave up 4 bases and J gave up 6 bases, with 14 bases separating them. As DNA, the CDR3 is TGTGCCAGCAGTTCGCATATCGTTGGGGATACGCAGTATTTT. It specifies CASSSHIVGDTQYF.

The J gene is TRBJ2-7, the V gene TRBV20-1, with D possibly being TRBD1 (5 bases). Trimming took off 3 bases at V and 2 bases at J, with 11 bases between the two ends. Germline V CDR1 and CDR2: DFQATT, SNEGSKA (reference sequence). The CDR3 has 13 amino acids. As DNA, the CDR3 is TGCAGTGCTAGCAAGGGGAATACCTACGAGCAGTACTTC. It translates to CSASKGNTYEQYF.

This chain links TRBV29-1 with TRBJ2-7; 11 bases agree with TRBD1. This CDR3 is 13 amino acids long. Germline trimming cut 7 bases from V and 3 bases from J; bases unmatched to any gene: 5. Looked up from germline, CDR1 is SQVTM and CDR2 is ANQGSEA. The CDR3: CSAGTGGNYEQYF. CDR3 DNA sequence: TGCAGCGCAGGGACAGGGGGTAACTACGAGCAGTACTTC.

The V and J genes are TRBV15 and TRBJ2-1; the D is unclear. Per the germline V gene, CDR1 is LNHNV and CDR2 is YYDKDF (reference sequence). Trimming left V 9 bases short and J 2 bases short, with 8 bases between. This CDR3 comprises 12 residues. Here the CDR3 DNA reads TGTGCCACTGCACGCCCCTACAATGAGCAGTTCTTC. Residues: CATARPYNEQFF.

The CDR3 DNA is TGCGCCAGCAGTGACGGGCAGAGGATGGGCCCGAACACTGAAGCTTTCTTT. The encoded protein is CASSDGQRMGPNTEAFF. This chain links TRBV10-2 with TRBJ1-1; the D is unclear. CDR1 is WSHSY, CDR2 SAAADI, per germline. The ends were cut back, 3 bases at V and 1 base at J, with 18 bases in the middle. This CDR3 contains 17 residues.

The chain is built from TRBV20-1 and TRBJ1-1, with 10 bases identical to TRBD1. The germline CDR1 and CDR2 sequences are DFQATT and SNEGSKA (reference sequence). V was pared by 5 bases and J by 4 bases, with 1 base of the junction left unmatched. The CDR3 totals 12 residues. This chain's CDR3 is CSAWTGGTEAFF. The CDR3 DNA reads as TGCAGTGCTTGGACAGGGGGCACTGAAGCTTTCTTT.

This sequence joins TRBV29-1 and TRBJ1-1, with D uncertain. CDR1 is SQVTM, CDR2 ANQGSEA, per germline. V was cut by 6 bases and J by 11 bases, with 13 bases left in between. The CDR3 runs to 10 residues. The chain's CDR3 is CSVALGEAFF. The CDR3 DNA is TGCAGCGTAGCCCTGGGTGAGGCTTTCTTT.